Following are 5 T cell receptor beta chains from one sample sequenced in a study of OX40 agonist ivuxolimab in advanced cancers. TCRdb's copy holds only in-frame clones and misses some; the assay was immunoSEQ multiplex PCR. The table lists tens of thousands of clones, more than 70% of them singletons. Sequencing was performed on CD4+ or CD8+ T cells sorted from blood, taken in a trial of the OX40 agonist ivuxolimab. These receptors were taken from an adult with an advanced solid tumor such as melanoma, head and neck, liver or kidney cancer.

V usage is TRBV28 and J usage is TRBJ2-2; 7 bases match TRBD1. The trim removed 7 bases at V and 8 bases at J, leaving 4 bases unmatched. This CDR3 spans 12 amino acids. Germline loops: CDR1 MDHEN, CDR2 SYDVKM. The CDR3 nucleotides are TGTGCCAGCACCGACAGGGTGGGGGAGCTGTTTTTT. This codes for CASTDRVGELFF.

This sequence joins TRBV10-3 and TRBJ1-6; the D gene is possibly TRBD1 (5 bases). The V end was cut by 9 bases, the J end by 10 bases, with 16 bases between. The germline CDR1 and CDR2 sequences are ENHRY and SYGVKD. CDR3 length: 13 amino acids. CDR3: CAIGDRSGSPLHF. The CDR3 DNA sequence: TGTGCCATTGGGGACCGATCGGGGTCACCCCTCCACTTT.

The CDR3 is CASSRRGSFTDTQYF. The CDR3 DNA sequence: TGTGCCAGCAGCCGCCGGGGGAGCTTCACAGATACGCAGTATTTT. The chain is built from TRBV7-3 and TRBJ2-3, with D possibly matching TRBD2 (6 bases). CDR1 and CDR2 (germline): SGHTA, FQGTGA. V lost 5 bases, J lost 2 bases, and 14 bases lay in between. The CDR3 totals 15 residues.

This chain connects TRBV27 to TRBJ1-1, with D tentatively TRBD1 (5 bases). Germline CDR1 is MNHEY and CDR2 is SMNVEV (reference sequence). V lost 7 bases to trimming and J lost 6 bases, with 18 bases between them. CDR3 length: 14 amino acids. The CDR3 DNA follows: TGTGCCAGCACCTCCCTACATGGGGGGGCTGAAGCTTTCTTT. Amino acid sequence: CASTSLHGGAEAFF.

The chain employs TRBV4-1 and TRBJ2-2; 7 bases fit TRBD2. Germline V gene lookup returns CDR1 MGHRA and CDR2 YSYEKL. This CDR3 has 17 amino acids. J was trimmed by 2 bases and V by 7 bases; bases with no gene match: 13. CDR3 DNA: TGCGCCAGCACTCGGTTAGGAGCGGGATTAAACACCGGGGAGCTGTTTTTT. It codes for CASTRLGAGLNTGELFF.